A single sample is the source of the 4 T cell receptor beta chains below, sequenced in a study of beta chain features in type 1 diabetes. Study observations and caveats: Significant though moderate, a shortening of TCRB CDR3s appeared in all four CD4+ subsets of Type 1 diabetes patients.

Their antigens remain unidentified. Investigators reverse transcribed all isolated RNA, so they sequenced expressed TCRB transcripts. The repertoire was sequenced with immunoSEQ multiplex PCR; TCRdb's copy has only in-frame clones and lacks some. The data contain about 250,000 clones, approximately 10% of them singletons. The sample taken for sequencing was naive CD4+ T cells from blood. The receptors were sampled from a man in his thirties or forties with type 1 diabetes.

This clone occurred a few times. The rearrangement joins TRBV29-1 to TRBJ2-1; unclear D gene. The CDR3 totals 13 residues. V was trimmed by 6 bases and J by 6 bases, leaving 15 bases between them. Germline V gene lookup returns CDR1 SQVTM and CDR2 ANQGSEA. Written as DNA, the CDR3 is TGCAGCGTCCAACGGTGGCAGCGCAATGAGCAGTTCTTC. Encoded protein: CSVQRWQRNEQFF.

Comment on this clone: The sample contains more than one DNA sequence encoding this CDR3. CDR3 loop: CASSELYEQYF. CDR3 nucleotides: TGTGCCAGCAGTGAACTTTACGAGCAGTACTTC. V and J are TRBV2 and TRBJ2-7; D is unresolved. The CDR3 has 11 residues. The V gene lost 2 bases and the J gene lost 4 bases, with 3 bases spanning the gap. Germline V gene sequence: CDR1 SNHLY, CDR2 FYNNEI.

The gene calls are TRBV11-2 and TRBJ1-3; D is ambiguous. Deletions cut 3 bases from V and 0 bases from J, with 3 bases between. The CDR3 is 13 amino acids. The germline V gene encodes CDR1 SGHAT and CDR2 FQNNGV. CDR3 nucleotide sequence: TGTGCCAGCAGCTTGAGCTCTGGAAACACCATATATTTT. The encoded protein is CASSLSSGNTIYF.

The V gene is TRBV5-1, the J gene TRBJ1-4; TRBD1 might be the D (6 bases). The CDR3 is made up of 14 amino acids. V was clipped by 3 bases and J by 4 bases, with 10 bases between them. CDR1 and CDR2 from the germline V gene are SGHRS and YFSETQ. The CDR3 sequence: CASSSGTRNEKLFF. The CDR3, as DNA: TGCGCCAGCAGCTCCGGGACACGTAATGAAAAACTGTTTTTT.